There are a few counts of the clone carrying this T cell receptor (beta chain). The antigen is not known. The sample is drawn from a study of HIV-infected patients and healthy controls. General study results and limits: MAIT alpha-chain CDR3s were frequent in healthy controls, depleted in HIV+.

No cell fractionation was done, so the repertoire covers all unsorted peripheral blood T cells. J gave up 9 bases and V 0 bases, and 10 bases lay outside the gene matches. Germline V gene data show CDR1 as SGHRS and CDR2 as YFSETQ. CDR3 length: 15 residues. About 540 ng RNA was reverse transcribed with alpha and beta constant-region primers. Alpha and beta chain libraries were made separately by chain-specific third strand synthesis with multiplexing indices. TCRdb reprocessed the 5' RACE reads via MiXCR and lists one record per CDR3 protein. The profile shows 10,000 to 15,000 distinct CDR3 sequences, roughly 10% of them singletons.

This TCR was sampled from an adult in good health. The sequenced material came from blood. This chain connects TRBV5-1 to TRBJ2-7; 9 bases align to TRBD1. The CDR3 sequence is CASSLGQGVRRGQYF. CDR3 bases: TGCGCCAGCAGCTTGGGACAGGGGGTGCGACGCGGGCAGTACTTC.